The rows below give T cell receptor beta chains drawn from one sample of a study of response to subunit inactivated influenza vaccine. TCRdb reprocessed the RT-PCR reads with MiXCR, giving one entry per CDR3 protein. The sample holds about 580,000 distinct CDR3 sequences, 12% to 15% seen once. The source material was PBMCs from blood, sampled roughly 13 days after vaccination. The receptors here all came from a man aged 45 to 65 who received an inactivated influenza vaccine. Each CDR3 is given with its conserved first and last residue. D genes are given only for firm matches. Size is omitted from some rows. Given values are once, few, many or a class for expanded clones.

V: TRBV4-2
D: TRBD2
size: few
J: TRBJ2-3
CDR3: CASSQVVSGAYLDTQYF
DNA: TGTGCCAGCAGCCAAGTGGTTAGCGGGGCCTACCTTGATACGCAGTATTTT

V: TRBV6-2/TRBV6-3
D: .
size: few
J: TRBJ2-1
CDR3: CASSYWSSSYNEQFF
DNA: TGTGCCAGCAGTTACTGGTCGAGCTCCTACAATGAGCAGTTCTTC

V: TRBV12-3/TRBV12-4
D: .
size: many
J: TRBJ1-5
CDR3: CASSLRRGNQPQHF
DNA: TGTGCCAGCAGTTTACGTCGGGGAAATCAGCCCCAGCATTTT

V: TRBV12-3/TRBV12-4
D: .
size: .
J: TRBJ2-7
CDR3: CASSALAGVYEQYF
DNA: TGTGCCAGCAGTGCTCTTGCCGGGGTCTACGAGCAGTACTTC

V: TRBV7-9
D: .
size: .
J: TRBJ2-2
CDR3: CASSPRAGNTGELFF
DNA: TGTGCCAGCAGCCCCCGGGCAGGAAACACCGGGGAGCTGTTTTTT

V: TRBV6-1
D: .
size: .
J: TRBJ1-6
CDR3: CASSVEGFRTDSPLHF
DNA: TGTGCCAGCAGTGTAGAGGGGTTTAGGACGGATTCACCCCTCCACTTT

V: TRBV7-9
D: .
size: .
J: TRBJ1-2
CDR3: CASTRVGRGYTF
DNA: TGTGCCAGCACCCGGGTGGGGCGTGGCTACACCTTC

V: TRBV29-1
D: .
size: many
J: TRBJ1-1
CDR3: CSGGGMSGTEAFF
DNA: TGCAGCGGTGGAGGAATGTCGGGTACTGAAGCTTTCTTT

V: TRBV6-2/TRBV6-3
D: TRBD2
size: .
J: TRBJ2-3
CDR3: CASSLLERDISSTDTQYF
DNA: TGTGCCAGCAGTCTCCTCGAGCGGGATATATCTAGCACAGATACGCAGTATTTT

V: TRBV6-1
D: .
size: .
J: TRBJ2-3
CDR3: CASSPTLGDTQYF
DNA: TGTGCCAGCAGTCCCACCTTAGGAGATACGCAGTATTTT

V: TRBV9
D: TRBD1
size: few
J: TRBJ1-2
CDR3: CASSADGQGSGYTF
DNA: TGTGCCAGCAGCGCCGATGGACAGGGCAGTGGCTACACCTTC

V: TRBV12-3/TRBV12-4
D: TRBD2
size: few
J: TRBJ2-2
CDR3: CASSPLAGGITGELFF
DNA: TGTGCCAGCAGTCCACTAGCGGGGGGGATCACCGGGGAGCTGTTTTTT

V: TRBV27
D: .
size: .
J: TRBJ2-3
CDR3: CASSLGWRPSTDTQYF
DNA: TGTGCCAGCAGTTTAGGCTGGCGCCCAAGCACAGATACGCAGTATTTT

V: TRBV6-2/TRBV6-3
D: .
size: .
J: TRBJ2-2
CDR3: CASSPLGGVTGELFF
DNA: TGTGCCAGCAGCCCCTTGGGGGGCGTTACCGGGGAGCTGTTTTTT

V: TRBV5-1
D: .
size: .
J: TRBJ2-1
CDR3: CASSLLGTEQFF
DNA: TGCGCCAGCAGCTTACTTGGAACTGAGCAGTTCTTC

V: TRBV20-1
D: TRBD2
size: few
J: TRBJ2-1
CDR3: CSAPTLAGGRNEQFF
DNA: TGCAGTGCCCCCACACTAGCGGGAGGTCGGAATGAGCAGTTCTTC

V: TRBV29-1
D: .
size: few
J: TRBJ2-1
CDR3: CSVQGRNSYNEQFF
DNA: TGCAGCGTACAGGGAAGGAACTCCTACAATGAGCAGTTCTTC

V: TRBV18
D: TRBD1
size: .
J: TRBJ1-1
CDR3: CASSQSTGDTEAFF
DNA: TGTGCCAGCTCACAGTCGACAGGGGATACTGAAGCTTTCTTT

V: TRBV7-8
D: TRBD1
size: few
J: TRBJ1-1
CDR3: CASSFTGETEAFF
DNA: TGTGCCAGCAGCTTCACAGGGGAAACTGAAGCTTTCTTT

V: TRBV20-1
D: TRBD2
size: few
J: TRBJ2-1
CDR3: CSAAPGLAFSSYNEQFF
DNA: TGCAGTGCTGCCCCGGGACTAGCGTTTAGCTCCTACAATGAGCAGTTCTTC

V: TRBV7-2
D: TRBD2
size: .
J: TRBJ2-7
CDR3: CASSYGLANYEQYF
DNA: TGTGCCAGCAGCTACGGACTAGCGAACTACGAGCAGTACTTC

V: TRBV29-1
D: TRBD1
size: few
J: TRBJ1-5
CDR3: CSVGQGQRQPQHF
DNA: TGCAGCGTTGGACAGGGCCAGAGGCAGCCCCAGCATTTT

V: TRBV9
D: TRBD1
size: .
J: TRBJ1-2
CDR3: CASSAGTGGSEGYTF
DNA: TGTGCCAGCAGCGCCGGGACAGGGGGCAGCGAAGGCTACACCTTC

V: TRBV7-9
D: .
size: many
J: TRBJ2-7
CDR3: CASSLLGRNYEQYF
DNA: TGTGCCAGCAGCTTATTGGGCAGAAACTACGAGCAGTACTTC

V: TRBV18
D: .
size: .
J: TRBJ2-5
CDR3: CASSPERAIQYF
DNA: TGTGCCAGCTCACCAGAAAGAGCGATCCAGTACTTC

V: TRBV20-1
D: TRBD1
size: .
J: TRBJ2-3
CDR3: CSARSDRDRQYF
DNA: TGCAGTGCGCGATCTGACCGGGACAGGCAGTATTTT

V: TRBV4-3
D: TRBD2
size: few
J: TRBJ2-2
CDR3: CASSQDFTSGIIGTGELFF
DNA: TGCGCCAGCAGCCAAGATTTCACTAGCGGGATTATTGGTACCGGGGAGCTGTTTTTT

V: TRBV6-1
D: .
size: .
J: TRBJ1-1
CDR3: CASSAGTTGAEAFF
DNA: TGTGCCAGCAGTGCAGGGACCACCGGGGCTGAAGCTTTCTTT

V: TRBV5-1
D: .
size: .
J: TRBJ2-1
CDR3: CASSRELANEQFF
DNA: TGCGCCAGCAGTCGGGAGCTTGCCAATGAGCAGTTCTTC

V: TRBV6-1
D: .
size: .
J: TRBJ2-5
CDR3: CASSRTVGGETQYF
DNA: TGTGCCAGCAGTCGGACAGTCGGAGGCGAGACCCAGTACTTC

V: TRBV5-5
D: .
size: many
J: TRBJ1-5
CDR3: CASSLEQSNQPQHF
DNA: TGTGCCAGCAGCTTGGAACAAAGCAATCAGCCCCAGCATTTT

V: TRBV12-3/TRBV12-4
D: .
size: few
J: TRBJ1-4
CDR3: CASSVGVGEKLFF
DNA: TGTGCCAGCAGTGTAGGGGTTGGGGAAAAACTGTTTTTT

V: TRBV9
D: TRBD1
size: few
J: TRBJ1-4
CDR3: CASSVGETGENEKLFF
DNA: TGTGCCAGCAGCGTAGGTGAGACAGGGGAAAATGAAAAACTGTTTTTT

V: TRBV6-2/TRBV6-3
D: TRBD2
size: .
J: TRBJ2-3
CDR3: CATRLAGSTDTQYF
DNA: TGTGCCACCAGACTAGCGGGTAGCACAGATACGCAGTATTTT

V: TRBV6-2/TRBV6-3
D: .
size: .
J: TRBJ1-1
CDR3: CASSPRDIFVGVGLNTEAFF
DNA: TGTGCCAGCAGTCCCCGGGACATATTCGTAGGAGTTGGGCTGAACACTGAAGCTTTCTTT

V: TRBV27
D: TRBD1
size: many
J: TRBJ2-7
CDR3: CASSSWTGTDEQYF
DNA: TGTGCCAGCAGTTCGTGGACAGGGACCGACGAGCAGTACTTC

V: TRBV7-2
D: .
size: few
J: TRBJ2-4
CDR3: CASSLEGLGIQYF
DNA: TGTGCCAGCAGCTTGGAGGGGTTGGGCATTCAGTACTTC

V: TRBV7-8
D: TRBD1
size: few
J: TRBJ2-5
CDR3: CASSLAFQGAGETQYF
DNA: TGTGCCAGCAGCTTAGCGTTCCAGGGGGCAGGGGAGACCCAGTACTTC

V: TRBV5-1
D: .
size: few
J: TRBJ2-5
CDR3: CASSATGPETQYF
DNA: TGCGCCAGCAGTGCCACAGGGCCAGAGACCCAGTACTTC

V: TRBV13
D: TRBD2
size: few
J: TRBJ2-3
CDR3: CASSLLSGGGADTQYF
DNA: TGTGCCAGCAGCTTACTGAGCGGGGGAGGTGCAGATACGCAGTATTTT

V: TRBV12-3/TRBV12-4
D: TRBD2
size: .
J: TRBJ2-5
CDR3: CASSLGSGGARETQYF
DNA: TGTGCCAGCAGTTTAGGTAGCGGGGGGGCCCGGGAGACCCAGTACTTC

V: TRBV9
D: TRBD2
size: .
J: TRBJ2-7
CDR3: CASSGRTSGTLEQYF
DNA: TGTGCCAGCAGCGGACGGACTAGCGGGACATTAGAGCAGTACTTC

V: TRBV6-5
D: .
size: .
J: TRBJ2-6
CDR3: CASSYSTGLTGANVLTF
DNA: TGTGCCAGCAGTTACTCGACGGGGCTAACTGGGGCCAACGTCCTGACTTTC

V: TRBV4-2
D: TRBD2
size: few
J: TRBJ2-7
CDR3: CASSQIQGLATWEQYF
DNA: TGTGCCAGCAGCCAAATACAGGGACTAGCTACTTGGGAACAGTACTTC

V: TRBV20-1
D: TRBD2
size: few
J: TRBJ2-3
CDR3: CSARPVAGAGGTDTQYF
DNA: TGCAGTGCTAGACCGGTAGCGGGAGCCGGGGGCACAGATACGCAGTATTTT

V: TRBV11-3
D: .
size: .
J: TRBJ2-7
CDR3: CASSRRGDGEQYF
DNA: TGTGCCAGCAGCCGAAGAGGGGACGGCGAGCAGTACTTC

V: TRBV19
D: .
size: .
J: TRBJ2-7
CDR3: CASSIWDSNEQYF
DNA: TGTGCCAGTAGTATATGGGACTCCAACGAGCAGTACTTC

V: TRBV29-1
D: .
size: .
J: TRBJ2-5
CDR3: CSVEVQNQETQYF
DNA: TGCAGCGTTGAGGTACAGAACCAAGAGACCCAGTACTTC

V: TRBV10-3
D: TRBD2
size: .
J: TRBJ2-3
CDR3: CAISETGTSGGTPDTQYF
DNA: TGTGCCATCAGTGAGACCGGGACTAGCGGGGGAACCCCAGATACGCAGTATTTT

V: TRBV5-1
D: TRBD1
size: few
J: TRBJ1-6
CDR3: CASSLTGTEDSPLHF
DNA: TGCGCCAGCAGCTTGACAGGGACAGAAGATTCACCCCTCCACTTT

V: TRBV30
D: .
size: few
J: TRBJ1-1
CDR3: CAWNWVSSNTEAFF
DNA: TGTGCCTGGAACTGGGTCAGCAGCAACACTGAAGCTTTCTTT

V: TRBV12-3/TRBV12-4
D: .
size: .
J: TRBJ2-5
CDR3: CASSFPQGPIQETQYF
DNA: TGTGCCAGCAGTTTCCCGCAGGGCCCTATCCAAGAGACCCAGTACTTC

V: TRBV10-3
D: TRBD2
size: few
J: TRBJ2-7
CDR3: CATQVGGRSIEQYF
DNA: TGTGCCACCCAGGTTGGCGGGAGGTCCATCGAGCAGTACTTC

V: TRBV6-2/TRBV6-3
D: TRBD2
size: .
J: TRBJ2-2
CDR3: CASSLPYSGRGLPGELFF
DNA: TGTGCCAGCAGCCTCCCTTATAGCGGGAGAGGGCTCCCCGGGGAGCTGTTTTTT

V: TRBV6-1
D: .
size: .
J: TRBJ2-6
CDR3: CASRGRISGANVLTF
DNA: TGTGCCAGCCGGGGGCGCATCTCTGGGGCCAACGTCCTGACTTTC

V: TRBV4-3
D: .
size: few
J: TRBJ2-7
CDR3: CASSQEKGLTYEQYF
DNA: TGCGCCAGCAGCCAAGAAAAGGGCCTAACCTACGAGCAGTACTTC

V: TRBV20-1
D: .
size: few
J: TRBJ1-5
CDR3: CSAEPGTASYSNQPQHF
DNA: TGCAGTGCTGAACCCGGGACCGCGTCTTATAGCAATCAGCCCCAGCATTTT

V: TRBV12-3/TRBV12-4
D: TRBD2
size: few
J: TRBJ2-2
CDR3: CASSRLSGGMAGELFF
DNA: TGTGCCAGCAGTCGCTTGAGCGGGGGTATGGCCGGGGAGCTGTTTTTT

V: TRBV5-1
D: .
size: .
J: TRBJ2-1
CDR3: CASSLAGPPNEQFF
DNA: TGCGCCAGCAGCTTGGCCGGGCCGCCCAATGAGCAGTTCTTC